The count of the clone carrying this T cell receptor (beta chain) is one. The data were obtained in a study of blood T cell repertoires in COVID-19. Trimming removed 3 bases from V and 3 bases from J; junction bases left unmatched: 2. The CDR3 spans 13 residues. In germline, CDR1 is SGHTA, CDR2 FQGNSA. Original handling: Using reference gene primer amplification, nucleated cell counts were estimated. Here immunoSEQ multiplex PCR was the method, and the copy in TCRdb shows in-frame clones only, minus some. The DNA gave D and trimming, while V, J and clone size come from that table. The sample lists over 90,000 clones, 70% to 90% occurring once.

This chain links TRBV7-2 with TRBJ2-7; TRBD1 matches at 7 bases. Sequenced material: peripheral blood. This sequence originates from a man aged 80 or over with acute or convalescent COVID-19. CDR3 region: CASSLDRYYEQYF. The CDR3 DNA reads TGTGCCAGCAGCTTGGACAGGTACTACGAGCAGTACTTC.